This TCR beta chain came from a study of CD8 T cells in Susac syndrome. Study findings and constraints: A relatively small number of individuals underwent TCR sequencing and HLA analysis.

To note about this clonotype: Its antigen is not identified.

RNA, at about 0.5 to 1 ug, was reverse transcribed with random hexamers. With immunoSEQ multiplex PCR, TCR beta CDR3 was amplified across 54 Vbeta and 13 Jbeta. Via MiXCR, TCRdb re-called the immunoSEQ multiplex PCR reads, giving one row per CDR3 protein. The table shows about 130,000 distinct CDR3 sequences, with about 90% occurring only once. Sequencing targeted TCR beta in blood CD8+ and CD4+ T cells. In contrast to the negatively isolated CD8+ and CD4+ T cells, TEMRA cells were FACS-enriched. The ends lost 6 bases at V and 5 bases at J; junction bases unmatched: 22. CDR3 length equals 18 residues. The V gene's germline CDR1 is MNHEY and CDR2 SVGEGT.

This TCR was sampled from a human donor with multiple sclerosis. Sequences were obtained from CD8+ T cells from PBMCs. The V call is TRBV6-2 or TRBV6-3, the J call TRBJ2-7, with TRBD2 identical over 7 bases. CDR3 amino acids: CASSPERTSSSRKDEQYF. CDR3 nucleotide sequence: TGTGCCAGCAGCCCAGAACGGACTAGTTCTTCCCGGAAGGACGAGCAGTACTTC.